This T cell receptor (beta chain) appears in the sequencing data of a study of shared clonotypes between healthy human individuals. TCRdb keeps only in-frame clones here, not all; method: immunoSEQ multiplex PCR. Of some 580,000 clones listed, nearly 98% are singletons. As defined, naive CD8 cells were CD45RO-negative and positively selected for CCR7, with terminally differentiated effector memory CD45RA+ cells excluded. V was clipped by 5 bases and J by 7 bases; unmatched bases: 12. CDR1 and CDR2 (germline): SGHAT, FQNNGV. The CDR3 totals 15 residues. The sample consisted of naive CD8+ T cells sorted from blood. This TCR was sampled from a man younger than 40 in good health. V is TRBV11-2 and J is TRBJ2-7; the match to TRBD1 covers 9 bases. The CDR3 sequence: CASSATGGARGEQYF. CDR3 DNA sequence: TGTGCCAGCAGCGCAACAGGGGGCGCGAGGGGGGAGCAGTACTTC.